This T cell receptor (beta chain) was obtained from a study of Ad26.COV2.S vaccination and SARS-CoV-2 variants. Overall study: Donor was assigned to the Ad26.COV2.S arm of trial COV1001. The study gave Ad26.COV2.S intramuscularly, once or twice 56 days apart. General study findings and limits: It was reported that spike-specific CD8+ and CD4+ T cell responses were substantially broad after vaccination. Researchers cautioned that TCR breadth and depth analyses may have underestimated total T cell responses.

Note on this clone: Its antigen is unidentified.

Described treatment: some 19 received Ad26.COV2.S at low or high dose, single or two shots; 5 received placebo; per-sample allocation not given. Samples analyzed were those drawn on day 63 after the first vaccine or placebo injection. Sequencing was performed with immunoSEQ multiplex PCR; in TCRdb, only in-frame clones are kept and a portion is missing. This sample has under 550,000 clones, with around 90% found just once. Germline loops: CDR1 SGHNT, CDR2 YYREEE (reference sequence). V lost 4 bases and J lost 3, with 11 bases in between. This CDR3 has 13 residues. The V and J genes are TRBV5-4 and TRBJ2-7; a weak D match, TRBD1 (6 bases). Sequencing used peripheral blood, obtained in a trial of Ad26.COV2.S vaccine versus placebo. The clonotype was recovered from a person between 18 and 59 years old who received the Ad26.COV2.S COVID-19 vaccine or a placebo. CDR3 DNA: TGTGCCAGCAGCCCCCGGGACAACTACGAGCAGTACTTC. Protein: CASSPRDNYEQYF. The full variable domain, in which reference TRBV5-4 and TRBJ2-7 provide the parts outside the CDR3, is ETGVTQSPTHLIKTRGQQVTLRCSSQSGHNTVSWYQQALGQGPQFIFQYYREEENGRGNFPPRFSGLQFPNYSSELNVNALELDDSALYLCASSPRDNYEQYFGPGTRLTVT.